Following are 10 T cell receptor beta chains from one sample sequenced in a study of blood T cell repertoires in COVID-19. Only in-frame clones appear in the TCRdb table, and some are missing; sequencing was by immunoSEQ multiplex PCR. In the table there are 350,000 to 500,000 clones, roughly 84% of which are singletons. The sequencing input was PBMCs or T cells enriched from blood (not recorded which). Every receptor here comes from a woman aged 18 to 35 who had been exposed to COVID-19.

The V and J genes are TRBV11-2 and TRBJ2-3; D possibly corresponds to TRBD2 (5 bases). Germline CDR1 and CDR2: SGHAT and FQNNGV. The CDR3 is 18 residues long. The V end lost 3 bases, the J end lost 3 bases, and 22 bases lay between the germline ends. Here the CDR3 DNA reads TGTGCCAGCAGCTTTCTAGAGGGAGCTGGTTCATGGACAGATACGCAGTATTTT. This encodes CASSFLEGAGSWTDTQYF.

This sequence joins TRBV6-5 and TRBJ1-1, with 7 bases aligning to TRBD1. V dropped 4 bases and J dropped 3; count of bases not matched to a gene: 2. From germline, CDR1 is MNHEY and CDR2 SVGAGI. This CDR3 region has 13 residues. CDR3 in amino acids: CASSSTGDTEAFF. The CDR3 nucleotides read TGTGCCAGCAGTTCCACAGGGGACACTGAAGCTTTCTTT.

The CDR3: CASRTQGSGNTIYF. CDR3 DNA sequence: TGTGCCAGCAGGACACAGGGAAGTGGAAACACCATATATTTT. The J gene is TRBJ1-3, the V gene TRBV2, with a possible D match to TRBD1 (6 bases). Germline-derived CDR1 and CDR2 are SNHLY and FYNNEI. Trimming pared 6 bases from V and 3 bases from J, leaving 12 bases between. CDR3 size: 14 residues.

The chain joins TRBV20-1 to TRBJ2-3; D possibly corresponds to TRBD2 (6 bases). Trimming stripped 3 bases from V and 1 base from J, with 14 bases between. The germline gives CDR1 DFQATT, CDR2 SNEGSKA (reference sequence). This CDR3 is 15 amino acids long. CDR3 nucleotides: TGCAGTGCTAGTGACGGGGGAGAAGGCACAGATACGCAGTATTTT. It codes for CSASDGGEGTDTQYF.

V and J are TRBV19 and TRBJ1-1; perhaps TRBD1 as D (5 bases). The CDR3 is 13 residues long. V dropped 6 bases and J dropped 0 bases, with 8 bases sitting between them. CDR1 is LNHDA, CDR2 SQIVND, per germline (reference sequence). The CDR3 DNA reads as TGTGCCAGTAGGGACATCATGAACACTGAAGCTTTCTTT. Translating it yields CASRDIMNTEAFF.

The chain carries TRBV6-5 and TRBJ2-5; TRBD2 agrees at 7 bases. The germline gives CDR1 MNHEY, CDR2 SVGAGI. The V gene end was trimmed by 6 bases and the J gene end by 2 bases; junction bases not matched to a gene: 3. The CDR3 has 13 amino acids. This chain's CDR3 is CASSLAAQETQYF. The CDR3 bases are TGTGCCAGCAGCCTAGCGGCACAAGAGACCCAGTACTTC.

This chain connects TRBV2 to TRBJ2-7; 9 bases are a match to TRBD1. J gave up 3 bases and V 2 bases, and 2 bases lay outside the gene matches. The CDR3 loop spans 14 amino acids. CDR1 is SNHLY, CDR2 FYNNEI, per germline. The DNA of the CDR3 is TGTGCCAGCAGTGAACAGGGACAGGGCTACGAGCAGTACTTC. Translating it yields CASSEQGQGYEQYF.

In DNA form, the CDR3 reads TGTGCCAGCAGCGGGGACAGCCACGAGCAGTACTTC. Protein: CASSGDSHEQYF. The V gene is TRBV2, the J gene TRBJ2-7, with 7 bases lining up with TRBD1. The germline gives CDR1 SNHLY, CDR2 FYNNEI. Unmatched junction bases numbered 4, after V lost 6 bases and J lost 5 bases. This CDR3 region has 12 residues.

The chain recombines TRBV7-2 with TRBJ1-2; D unresolved. Trimming shortened V by 7 bases and J by 4 bases, and 16 bases separated the two germline ends. Germline CDR1 reads SGHTA; CDR2 reads FQGNSA. The CDR3 is made up of 14 amino acids. CDR3 coding DNA: TGTGCCAGCACCCTTGGGCCGGGATCCTATGGCTACACCTTC. It codes for CASTLGPGSYGYTF.

J is TRBJ1-6 and V is TRBV4-3; 7 positions agree with TRBD1. CDR1 is LGHNA and CDR2 is YSLEER in the germline V gene. The CDR3 is made up of 15 amino acids. V lost 3 bases, J lost 5 bases, and 4 bases stayed unmatched. The CDR3 sequence: CASSHFTGDNSPLHF. The CDR3 DNA sequence: TGCGCCAGCAGCCATTTTACAGGGGATAATTCACCCCTCCACTTT.